This T cell receptor beta chain was found in a study of blood T cell repertoires in COVID-19. Trimming left V 6 bases short and J 4 bases short, with 12 bases between. The CDR3 spans 13 residues. CDR1 and CDR2 from the germline V gene are WNHNN and SYGVQD (reference sequence). TCRdb's copy holds only in-frame clones and misses some; the assay was immunoSEQ multiplex PCR. This sample has about 190,000 clones, with around 80% found just once. Sequencing was done on a sample of peripheral blood. The sequence was obtained from a woman between 45 and 60 years old with acute or convalescent COVID-19. This rearrangement joins TRBV10-1 to TRBJ1-2; possible D gene TRBD1, 6 bases. In DNA form, the CDR3 reads TGCGCCAGCAGCCCAACAGGGAGCTATGGCTACACCTTC. Amino acids: CASSPTGSYGYTF.